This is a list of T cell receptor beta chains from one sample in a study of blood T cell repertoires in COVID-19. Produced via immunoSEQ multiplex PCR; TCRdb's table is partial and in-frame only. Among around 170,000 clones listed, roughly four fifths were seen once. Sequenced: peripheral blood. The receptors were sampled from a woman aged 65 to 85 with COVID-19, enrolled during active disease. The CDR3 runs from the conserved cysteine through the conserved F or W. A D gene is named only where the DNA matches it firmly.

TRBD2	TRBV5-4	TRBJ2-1	CASSSTSGSYNEQFF
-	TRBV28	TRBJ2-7	CASGQYSYEQYF
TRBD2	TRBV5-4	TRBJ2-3	CASSLGLADFSTDTQYF
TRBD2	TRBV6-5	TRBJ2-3	CASRGSGSGSQYF
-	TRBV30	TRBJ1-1	CAWRDTGYTEAFF
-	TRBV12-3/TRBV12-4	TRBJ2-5	CASSTRETQYF
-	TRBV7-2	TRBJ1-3	CASSLAGNTIYF
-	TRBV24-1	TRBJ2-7	CATSSTRAGGRYEQYF
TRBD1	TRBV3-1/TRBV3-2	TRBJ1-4	CASSQDRETGWEKLFF
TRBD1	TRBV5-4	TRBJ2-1	CASSRPDRIYNEQFF
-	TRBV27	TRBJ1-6	CASSSRTVYNSPLHF
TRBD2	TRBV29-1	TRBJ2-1	CSAVRAGDIDEQFF
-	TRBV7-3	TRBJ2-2	CASSLRGGGELFF
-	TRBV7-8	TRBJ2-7	CASSLVSWGTYEQYF
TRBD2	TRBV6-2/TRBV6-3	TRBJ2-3	CASSYGLAGLSTDTQYF
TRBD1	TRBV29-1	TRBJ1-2	CSAETGTGNNYGYTF
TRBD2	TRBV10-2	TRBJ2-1	CASSVFGLAGVNEQFF
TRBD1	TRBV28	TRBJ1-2	CASSLGQYYGYTF
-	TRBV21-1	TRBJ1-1	CASSKAETGFYTEAFF